The clone carrying this TCR beta chain is a singleton in its sample. Germline loops: CDR1 SGHDT, CDR2 YYEEEE. The CDR3 loop spans 14 amino acids. V lost 4 bases and J 8 bases, leaving 16 bases between the germline ends. It was with 60 Vbeta and 13 Jbeta primers that the PCR ran. Using immunoSEQ multiplex PCR, the repertoire was profiled, and TCRdb retains in-frame clones only, with some absent. The table lists fewer than 250,000 clones, about 89% of them singletons, with over 1% in the top ten. This specimen comes from a study of cytomegalovirus exposure and HLA in healthy donors. The chain carries TRBV5-6 and TRBJ2-1; a possible D gene is TRBD2 (6 bases). The source material was PBMCs. This sequence originates from a young man in good health and CMV-seronegative. The CDR3 loop is CASSQLRRGDEQFF. For the CDR3, the DNA is TGTGCCAGCAGCCAGTTAAGGAGGGGCGATGAGCAGTTCTTC.